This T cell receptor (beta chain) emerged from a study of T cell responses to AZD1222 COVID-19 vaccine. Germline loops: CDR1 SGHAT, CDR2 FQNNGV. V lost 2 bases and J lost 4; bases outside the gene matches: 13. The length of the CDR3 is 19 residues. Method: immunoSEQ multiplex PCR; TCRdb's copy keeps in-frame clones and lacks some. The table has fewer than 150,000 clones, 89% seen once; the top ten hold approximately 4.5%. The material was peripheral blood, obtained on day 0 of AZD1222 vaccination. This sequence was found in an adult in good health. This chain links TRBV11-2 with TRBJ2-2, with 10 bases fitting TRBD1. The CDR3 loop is CASSLPNLGQGWSTGELFF. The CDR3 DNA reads TGTGCCAGCAGCTTACCCAACCTGGGACAGGGGTGGAGCACCGGGGAGCTGTTTTTT.